This TCR beta chain was captured in a study of blood T cell repertoires in COVID-19. Study as a whole: The United States, Italy and Spain provided the acute and convalescent COVID-19 samples. Nucleic acid was either cDNA or gDNA, and it came from T cells, B-cell-depleted T cells, or PBMCs.

The recovered donors of Cohort 3 showed two negative PCRs, clearance, or symptom resolution. This clone has a single count. This CDR3 has 14 residues. Germline lookup yields CDR1 LNHDA and CDR2 SQIVND (reference sequence). V dropped 5 bases and J dropped 5 bases, with 15 bases sitting between them. The method was immunoSEQ multiplex PCR; TCRdb's version includes in-frame clones alone and lacks a portion of them. The data contain a few hundred thousand clones, approximately 90% of them singletons. Specimen: PBMCs or T cells enriched from blood (not recorded which). The chain combines TRBV19 with TRBJ1-1; weak D call: TRBD1 (5 bases). The sequence was obtained from a woman in her forties or fifties who had recovered from COVID-19. As DNA, the CDR3 is TGTGCCAGTAGTTCCGGGGGAGGTCGGACTGAAGCTTTCTTT. This codes for CASSSGGGRTEAFF.